The 23 T cell receptor beta chains presented below share a single source sample, sequenced in a study of regulatory T cells in long-lasting Graves disease. Time point noted: persistent/refractory GD, antithyroid drugs over 5 years with positive TRAb. Isolated PBMC RNA provided the starting material for the TCR library. Both iRepertoire HTBI primers and Arm-PCR of CDR3 regions were used to build the TCR beta libraries. TCRdb processed the multiplex PCR reads anew with MiXCR; each CDR3 protein has one entry. Altogether about 290,000 distinct CDR3 sequences are present, around 23% being singletons, with the ten largest covering around 50%. Source: peripheral blood mononuclear cells (PBMCs), taken when the disease was refractory, from a patient treated with antithyroid drugs. Receptors were obtained from a female donor with Graves disease.

This clonotype has a count of ten or more. This chain links TRBV5-6 with TRBJ1-6; D might be TRBD1 (5 bases). V lost 2 bases, J lost 10 bases, and 13 bases lay in between. The length of the CDR3 is 14 residues. Germline loops: CDR1 SGHDT, CDR2 YYEEEE. CDR3 in amino acids: CASSFPQGGSPLHF. CDR3 coding DNA: TGTGCCAGCAGCTTTCCCCAGGGAGGATCACCCCTCCACTTT.

This clonotype was seen at least ten times. V usage is TRBV15 and J usage is TRBJ2-5, with 13 bases that match TRBD2. This CDR3 contains 15 residues. The ends lost 2 bases at V and 9 bases at J; junction bases unmatched: 6. Germline CDR1 reads LNHNV; CDR2 reads YYDKDF (reference sequence). In DNA, the CDR3 is TGTGCCACCAGCAGATCCGGGACTAGCGGGACGCCCCAGTACTTC. This codes for CATSRSGTSGTPQYF. Filled out from reference TRBV15 and TRBJ2-5, the complete variable domain reads DAMVIQNPRYQVTQFGKPVTLSCSQTLNHNVMYWYQQKSSQAPKLLFHYYDKDFNNEADTPDNFQSRRPNTSFCFLDIRSPGLGDTAMYLCATSRSGTSGTPQYFGPGTRLLVL.

This clonotype was seen a few times. The genes are TRBV20-1 and TRBJ1-2; D unclear. CDR1 and CDR2 from the germline V gene are DFQATT and SNEGSKA (reference sequence). CDR3 length equals 10 residues. Trimming removed 7 bases at V and 6 bases at J, with 9 bases between. Written as DNA, the CDR3 is TGCAGTGGGATAGCTGATGGCTACACCTTC. Amino acid sequence: CSGIADGYTF.

This clonotype was observed at least ten times. This rearrangement joins TRBV11-2 to TRBJ2-7; no clear D. Germline V lookup: CDR1 SGHAT, CDR2 FQNNGV. This CDR3 is built from 14 residues. The germline V and J ends were trimmed by 1 base and 2 bases, with 9 bases remaining between them. The CDR3 nucleotides read TGTGCCAGCAGCTTAGCCGCAGCACCCTACGAGCAGTACTTC. It specifies CASSLAAAPYEQYF. The whole variable domain, remainder taken from reference TRBV11-2 and TRBJ2-7, is EAGVAQSPRYKIIEKRQSVAFWCNPISGHATLYWYQQILGQGPKLLIQFQNNGVVDDSQLPKDRFSAERLKGVDSTLKIQPAKLEDSAVYLCASSLAAAPYEQYFGPGTRLTVT.

This clonotype has a count of ten or more. Written as DNA, the CDR3 is TGTGCCAGCAGTTACTTGGCGGAAGCTTTCTTT. Protein: CASSYLAEAFF. This chain links TRBV6-5 with TRBJ1-1; no firm D call. This CDR3 spans 11 amino acids. Germline-derived CDR1 and CDR2 are MNHEY and SVGAGI. Trimming took 1 base from V and 8 from J, leaving 5 bases between them.

This sequence joins TRBV12-3 or TRBV12-4 and TRBJ2-3; D ambiguous. The CDR3 loop spans 17 amino acids. V was pared by 6 bases and J by 4 bases, with 23 bases between. The CDR3 loop reads CASSTGPRLDGADTQYF. Here the CDR3 DNA reads TGTGCCAGCAGCACCGGCCCCCGGTTGGATGGGGCAGATACGCAGTATTTT.

This clonotype was found many times. This rearrangement joins TRBV20-1 to TRBJ2-5, with 9 bases fitting TRBD1. CDR3 size: 16 residues. Per the germline V gene, CDR1 is DFQATT and CDR2 is SNEGSKA (reference sequence). V trimming: 1 base; J trimming: 7 bases; junction bases outside the gene matches: 13. CDR3 in DNA: TGCAGTGCTAGAGCCACGGGACAGGGTTCGCCCGGGACCCAGTACTTC. As protein: CSARATGQGSPGTQYF.

The V and J genes are TRBV12-3 or TRBV12-4 and TRBJ2-2; tentatively, D is TRBD2 (5 bases). V was cut by 5 bases and J by 4 bases, with 17 bases left in between. This CDR3 has 16 amino acids. The chain's CDR3 is CASSPSPRLATGELFF. CDR3 sequence (DNA): TGTGCCAGCAGTCCCTCCCCCCGGCTAGCCACCGGGGAGCTGTTTTTT.

This clonotype was detected ten times or more. V is TRBV28 and J is TRBJ2-7, with 9 positions matching TRBD1. The CDR3 runs 15 residues. CDR1 and CDR2 (germline): MDHEN, SYDVKM. After removal of 7 bases from V and 3 bases from J, the junction contained 10 bases not matched to a gene. The CDR3 DNA sequence: TGTGCCAGCACCATCCAAGGGACAGGGATCTACGAGCAGTACTTC. Protein sequence: CASTIQGTGIYEQYF.

The chain combines TRBV6-2 or TRBV6-3 with TRBJ1-2, with D perhaps TRBD1 (6 bases). Germline V gene data show CDR1 as MNHEY and CDR2 as SVGEGT. V lost 4 bases and J lost 8, with 14 bases in between. CDR3 length: 13 amino acids. In DNA form, the CDR3 reads TGTGCCAGCAGTTTTCAGGGGATTTACGGCTACACCTTC. Translated, it gives CASSFQGIYGYTF.

This clonotype was seen at least ten times. The CDR3 nucleotides read TGTGCCAGCAGTGAAAGGCCGACAGGAGTGAGCGGCTACACCTTC. Its translation: CASSERPTGVSGYTF. The rearrangement uses TRBV6-1 and TRBJ1-2; D may be TRBD1 (6 bases). The germline V gene has CDR1 MNHNS and CDR2 SASEGT. Trimming left V 2 bases short and J 8 bases short, with 18 bases between. This CDR3 spans 15 amino acids.

The V call is TRBV2, the J call TRBJ2-3; 8 nucleotides line up with TRBD2. The V gene's germline CDR1 is SNHLY and CDR2 FYNNEI. This CDR3 comprises 14 residues. V was clipped by 6 bases and J by 6 bases; unmatched bases: 8. CDR3 coding DNA: TGTGCCAGCAGCGCTAGCGGGTGGGGTGATACGCAGTATTTT. The encoded protein is CASSASGWGDTQYF. The whole variable domain, filled in from reference TRBV2 and TRBJ2-3, reads EPEVTQTPSHQVTQMGQEVILRCVPISNHLYFYWYRQILGQKVEFLVSFYNNEISEKSEIFDDQFSVERPDGSNFTLKIRSTKLEDSAMYFCASSASGWGDTQYFGPGTRLTVL.

This clonotype was seen more than once but under ten times. CDR3 nucleotides: TGTGCCAGCAGTTACTCTAGCGTAACAGATACGCAGTATTTT. Encoded protein: CASSYSSVTDTQYF. V gene TRBV6-2 or TRBV6-3 combines with J gene TRBJ2-3, with D possibly matching TRBD2 (5 bases). Trimming took 0 bases from V and 3 from J, leaving 7 bases between them. Germline loops: CDR1 MNHEY, CDR2 SVGEGT. The CDR3 spans 14 residues.

Ten or more counts support this clonotype. The rearrangement uses TRBV6-2 or TRBV6-3 and TRBJ1-5, with 12 bases that match TRBD1. Germline values: CDR1 MNHEY, CDR2 SVGEGT. The J segment lost 7 bases and the V segment lost 5 bases, leaving 12 bases of the junction unmatched. The CDR3 is made up of 17 amino acids. CDR3 in amino acids: CASSKHRDRGRPQPQHF. CDR3 nucleotide sequence: TGTGCCAGCAGTAAACACCGGGACAGGGGGCGCCCACAGCCCCAGCATTTT.

The rearrangement joins TRBV12-3 or TRBV12-4 to TRBJ2-2; TRBD2 aligns across 7 bases. V shed 7 bases, J shed 0 bases, and the junction held 5 bases outside the gene matches. CDR3 size: 15 residues. The CDR3 loop is CASTKSGTNTGELFF. In DNA form, the CDR3 reads TGTGCCAGCACCAAAAGCGGGACGAACACCGGGGAGCTGTTTTTT.

This clonotype was observed a handful of times. CDR3 bases: TGTGCCAGCAGTCCTATGCCCGGCGGTGACACCATATATTTT. It specifies CASSPMPGGDTIYF. This chain connects TRBV27 to TRBJ1-3, with D unresolved. The length of the CDR3 is 14 residues. Germline-derived CDR1 and CDR2 are MNHEY and SMNVEV (reference sequence). V was shortened by 5 bases and J by 8 bases, with 16 bases between the two germline ends.

In regard to this clonotype: A read error may be the cause here, since a much bigger clone is one base away. The V and J genes are TRBV28 and TRBJ1-1; D gene uncertain. Trimming stripped 6 bases from V and 1 base from J, with 12 bases between. Germline CDR1 is MDHEN and CDR2 is SYDVKM. The CDR3 consists of 14 residues. The CDR3 region is CASSAGSWNTEAFF. CDR3 nucleotide sequence: TGTGCCAGCAGCGCTGGCAGTTGGAACACTGAAGCTTTCTTT. Combining the CDR3 with reference TRBV28 and TRBJ1-1 gives the whole variable domain DVKVTQSSRYLVKRTGEKVFLECVQDMDHENMFWYRQDPGLGLRLIYFSYDVKMKEKGDIPEGYSVSREKKERFSLILESASTNQTSMYLCASSAGSWNTEAFFGQGTRLTVV.

To note about this clonotype: This probably arose from a read error, given a far larger clone one base away. This chain uses TRBV28 with TRBJ2-5; 10 positions match TRBD2. Germline-derived CDR1 and CDR2 are MDHEN and SYDVKM. CDR3 size: 15 residues. V dropped 6 bases and J dropped 7; count of bases not matched to a gene: 11. CDR3 residues: CASSPSSGRSVTQYF. CDR3 nucleotides: TGTGCCAGCAGCCCGAGTAGCGGGAGGTCAGTGACCCAGTACTTC.

The chain is built from TRBV5-6 and TRBJ1-1, with TRBD1 as a possible D gene (5 bases). The length of the CDR3 is 17 residues. Between the trimmed V and J ends, which lost 7 bases and 0 bases, there was a span of 22 bases. Germline loops: CDR1 SGHDT, CDR2 YYEEEE. The CDR3 reads CASQGPGQRLMNTEAFF. The CDR3 nucleotides are TGTGCCAGCCAGGGCCCGGGGCAAAGATTGATGAACACTGAAGCTTTCTTT.

The chain has TRBV20-1 and TRBJ2-3; D gene ambiguous. The CDR3 sequence is 17 residues long. Germline V gene lookup returns CDR1 DFQATT and CDR2 SNEGSKA (reference sequence). V was trimmed by 6 bases and J by 5 bases, leaving 27 bases between them. CDR3 bases: TGCAGTGCGAGTAACAGTATTGGGTATATCGGGCAAGATACGCAGTATTTT. Amino acids: CSASNSIGYIGQDTQYF.

This clonotype was detected ten times or more. V usage is TRBV7-3 and J usage is TRBJ1-1; D is undetermined. This CDR3 contains 15 residues. Germline CDR1 and CDR2: SGHTA and FQGTGA. The V end lost 5 bases, the J end lost 5 bases, and 18 bases lay between the germline ends. CDR3 nucleotide sequence: TGTGCCAGCAGCCCGGATCCCGGGAGAGGAACTGAAGCTTTCTTT. This codes for CASSPDPGRGTEAFF. Drawing the rest from reference TRBV7-3 and TRBJ1-1, the complete variable domain is GAGVSQTPSNKVTEKGKYVELRCDPISGHTALYWYRQSLGQGPEFLIYFQGTGAADDSGLPNDRFFAVRPEGSVSTLKIQRTERGDSAVYLCASSPDPGRGTEAFFGQGTRLTVV.

This clonotype was detected ten times or more. The chain carries TRBV10-3 and TRBJ1-5; 7 bases map to TRBD1. The V gene end was trimmed by 6 bases and the J gene end by 5 bases; junction bases not matched to a gene: 7. The CDR3 is 14 residues long. Germline V gene lookup returns CDR1 ENHRY and CDR2 SYGVKD. CDR3 nucleotides: TGTGCCATCAGCACAACAGGGGATGATCAGCCCCAGCATTTT. Translated: CAISTTGDDQPQHF.

This clonotype was counted ten times or more. This chain links TRBV27 with TRBJ1-5, with no clear D. This CDR3 is built from 14 residues. The V gene lost 0 bases and the J gene lost 5 bases, with 8 bases spanning the gap. CDR1 MNHEY and CDR2 SMNVEV come from the germline V gene (reference sequence). CDR3 nucleotides: TGTGCCAGCAGTTTATCTCGGGTGGATCAGCCCCAGCATTTT. Encoded protein: CASSLSRVDQPQHF.